Shown below are 28 T cell receptor beta chains from a single sample sequenced in a study of blood T cell repertoires in COVID-19. Clones were sequenced by immunoSEQ multiplex PCR, and TCRdb holds only the in-frame ones, with some missing. The sample holds about 350,000 clones, around nine tenths seen once. Material for sequencing was peripheral blood. These TCRs come from a woman aged 60-70 years with COVID-19, enrolled during active disease.

Points on this clone: With a much larger clone just one base away, this may be a read error. The chain recombines TRBV5-1 with TRBJ2-2; no clear D. This CDR3 has 15 amino acids. The V gene's germline CDR1 is SGHRS and CDR2 YFSETQ. The CDR3 DNA sequence: TGCGCCAACAGCTTGGCAGTTTCGAACACCGGGGAGCTGTTTTTT. Protein: CANSLAVSNTGELFF.

The chain uses TRBV4-1 and TRBJ1-5; D remains unclear. Germline V gene sequence: CDR1 MGHRA, CDR2 YSYEKL. The CDR3 sequence is 13 residues long. Trimming removed 0 bases at V and 5 bases at J, with 5 bases between. The CDR3 nucleotides are TGCGCCAGCAGCCAAGACGGGTATCAGCCCCAGCATTTT. Its translation is CASSQDGYQPQHF.

The V call is TRBV6-2 or TRBV6-3, the J call TRBJ1-1; 7 positions match TRBD1. V trimming: 6 bases; J trimming: 6 bases; junction bases outside the gene matches: 7. In germline, CDR1 is MNHEY, CDR2 SVGEGT. The CDR3 is 13 amino acids. In DNA form, the CDR3 reads TGTGCCAGCAGCTGGCAGGGGGGTGCTGAAGCTTTCTTT. It yields the protein CASSWQGGAEAFF.

The chain is built from TRBV12-3 or TRBV12-4 and TRBJ1-4; tentatively, D is TRBD1 (6 bases). CDR3 length equals 12 residues. Trimming cost V 7 bases and J 10 bases, with 13 bases left between them. In DNA, the CDR3 is TGTGCCAGCATCACAGGGTATGGAAAACTGTTTTTT. Protein sequence: CASITGYGKLFF.

This chain joins TRBV28 and TRBJ1-2; 7 bases agree with TRBD1. V was pared by 5 bases and J by 8 bases, with 8 bases of the junction left unmatched. The CDR3 runs 13 residues. Germline CDR1 reads MDHEN; CDR2 reads SYDVKM. The CDR3 region has the DNA TGTGCCAGCAGTCCTTCACAGGGGTCGGGCTACACCTTC. Its translation is CASSPSQGSGYTF.

The chain uses TRBV5-4 and TRBJ2-3, with 11 bases lining up with TRBD1. Trimming cost V 0 bases and J 5 bases; bases outside gene matches: 5. CDR3 size: 16 residues. CDR1 is SGHNT, CDR2 YYREEE, per germline (reference sequence). The CDR3 sequence is CASSLEGTGGLDTQYF. The CDR3 DNA sequence: TGTGCCAGCAGCTTGGAGGGGACAGGGGGTTTAGATACGCAGTATTTT.

The V and J genes are TRBV10-1 and TRBJ1-2; D is possibly TRBD1 (5 bases). The V gene's germline CDR1 is WNHNN and CDR2 SYGVQD (reference sequence). There are 13 residues in the CDR3. V lost 5 bases, J lost 2 bases, and 9 bases lay in between. The CDR3 coding sequence is TGCGCCAGCAGTCCGGAGGGGAACTATGGCTACACCTTC. It is translated as CASSPEGNYGYTF.

The gene calls are TRBV6-5 and TRBJ2-1, with 9 bases identical to TRBD1. With 4 bases clipped from V and 5 bases from J, the junction kept 9 bases outside the gene matches. The CDR3 loop spans 16 amino acids. Germline CDR1 reads MNHEY; CDR2 reads SVGAGI. The CDR3 is CASSFGNRGRDNEQFF. For the CDR3, the DNA is TGTGCCAGCAGTTTTGGGAACAGGGGGCGGGACAATGAGCAGTTCTTC.

The rearrangement joins TRBV2 to TRBJ1-1, with 7 bases that match TRBD1. Germline CDR1 and CDR2: SNHLY and FYNNEI. V was pared by 10 bases and J by 1 base, with 21 bases of the junction left unmatched. CDR3 length: 18 amino acids. DNA for the CDR3: TGTGCCACCCTAGTCGGATCAGGGGGTCGGCATGGGAACACTGAAGCTTTCTTT. This codes for CATLVGSGGRHGNTEAFF.

The CDR3 here is CASSDRQGNQPQHF. The CDR3 DNA reads TGTGCCAGTAGTGACCGACAGGGAAATCAGCCCCAGCATTTT. The chain has TRBV19 and TRBJ1-5; TRBD1 matches at 7 bases. J gave up 4 bases and V 5 bases, and 5 bases lay outside the gene matches. CDR3 size: 14 residues. The germline CDR1 and CDR2 sequences are LNHDA and SQIVND (reference sequence).

The rearrangement uses TRBV7-3 and TRBJ1-3; D is undetermined. Germline V gene data show CDR1 as SGHTA and CDR2 as FQGTGA. This CDR3 region has 14 residues. Deletions cut 5 bases from V and 2 bases from J, with 10 bases between. The CDR3 protein is CASSASGTGNTIYF. CDR3 DNA: TGTGCCAGCAGCGCGTCAGGAACTGGAAACACCATATATTTT. Full variable domain (remainder filled in from reference TRBV7-3 and TRBJ1-3): GAGVSQTPSNKVTEKGKYVELRCDPISGHTALYWYRQSLGQGPEFLIYFQGTGAADDSGLPNDRFFAVRPEGSVSTLKIQRTERGDSAVYLCASSASGTGNTIYFGEGSWLTVV.

The chain is built from TRBV7-2 and TRBJ2-7; D is unclear. The CDR3 contains 13 residues. V lost 2 bases and J lost 2, with 7 bases in between. CDR1 is SGHTA and CDR2 is FQGNSA in the germline V gene. The CDR3 DNA sequence: TGTGCCAGCAGCTTACTACAGCCCTACGAGCAGTACTTC. Its translation is CASSLLQPYEQYF.

The chain is built from TRBV5-6 and TRBJ1-2; no clear D gene. The CDR3 length is 12 residues. V lost 0 bases, J lost 8 bases, and 8 bases lay in between. Germline V gene lookup returns CDR1 SGHDT and CDR2 YYEEEE. CDR3 loop: CASSLAWEGYTF. CDR3 in DNA: TGTGCCAGCAGCTTGGCCTGGGAGGGCTACACCTTC.

The chain links TRBV19 to TRBJ1-1, with 9 bases identical to TRBD1. With V trimmed by 5 bases and J by 1 base, 14 bases remained unmatched. The CDR3 length is 18 residues. Germline CDR1 LNHDA, CDR2 SQIVND (reference sequence). CDR3 sequence: CASSFRLSGQGRNTEAFF. CDR3 in DNA: TGTGCCAGTAGTTTCCGATTATCGGGACAGGGTAGGAACACTGAAGCTTTCTTT. Full variable domain (remainder filled in from reference TRBV19 and TRBJ1-1): DGGITQSPKYLFRKEGQNVTLSCEQNLNHDAMYWYRQDPGQGLRLIYYSQIVNDFQKGDIAEGYSVSREKKESFPLTVTSAQKNPTAFYLCASSFRLSGQGRNTEAFFGQGTRLTVV.

The CDR3, as DNA: TGTGCCAGCAGTGAATCTAGTTACGGGGGGGCATTCGAGCAGTACTTC. Translation gives CASSESSYGGAFEQYF. The V and J genes are TRBV6-1 and TRBJ2-7; 8 bases are shared with TRBD2. The length of the CDR3 is 16 residues. Looked up from germline, CDR1 is MNHNS and CDR2 is SASEGT. J lost 6 bases, V lost 2 bases, and 12 bases had no gene match.

V usage is TRBV6-5 and J usage is TRBJ1-2, with 7 bases lining up with TRBD1. V was pared by 6 bases and J by 12 bases, with 7 bases of the junction left unmatched. The CDR3 length is 11 residues. Germline V gives CDR1 MNHEY, CDR2 SVGAGI. CDR3 DNA sequence: TGTGCCAGCAGATCCGGACAGGAGGACACCTTC. Protein: CASRSGQEDTF.

This sequence joins TRBV7-2 and TRBJ1-5; a possible D gene is TRBD1 (5 bases). V lost 5 bases and J lost 6, with 14 bases in between. Germline V gene sequence: CDR1 SGHTA, CDR2 FQGNSA. The CDR3 has 14 residues. The CDR3 region is CASSLGLSSQPQHF. CDR3 in DNA: TGTGCCAGCAGCCTGGGACTATCAAGTCAGCCCCAGCATTTT.

The chain couples TRBV4-1 to TRBJ1-1; 10 bases are a match to TRBD1. Losses at the gene ends were 4 bases for V and 5 bases for J; bases not matched to a gene: 4. CDR3 size: 14 residues. Per the germline V gene, CDR1 is MGHRA and CDR2 is YSYEKL. CDR3 DNA sequence: TGCGCCAGCAGCCGGGGACAGGGGAAAACTGAAGCTTTCTTT. Amino acids: CASSRGQGKTEAFF.

The chain employs TRBV12-3 or TRBV12-4 and TRBJ1-2; D might be TRBD1 (6 bases). Trimming pared 3 bases from V and 6 bases from J, leaving 11 bases between. The CDR3 is 13 residues long. The CDR3 DNA sequence: TGTGCCAGCAGTTTCAAGGGGGTGGATGGCTACACCTTC. The encoded protein is CASSFKGVDGYTF.

This rearrangement joins TRBV28 to TRBJ1-5, with D possibly matching TRBD1 (6 bases). The CDR3 is 15 amino acids. The germline V gene encodes CDR1 MDHEN and CDR2 SYDVKM. Between the trimmed V and J ends, which lost 7 bases and 1 base, there was a span of 14 bases. The DNA for the CDR3 is TGTGCCAGCACTCCAGGGGTGGGCAGCAATCAGCCCCAGCATTTT. This sequence encodes CASTPGVGSNQPQHF.

The rearrangement uses TRBV4-1 and TRBJ2-1; possible D gene TRBD2, 5 bases. In germline, CDR1 is MGHRA, CDR2 YSYEKL. The CDR3 extends over 15 amino acids. V was pared by 1 base and J by 7 bases, with 14 bases between. In DNA, the CDR3 is TGCGCCAGCAGCCAAGCTCGGGAAGGGCGGAATGAGCAGTTCTTC. Its protein is CASSQAREGRNEQFF.

This clone has a single count. CDR3 in DNA: TGTGCCAGCAGCCTGCCTAGCGGGGGGCCCTACGAGCAGTACTTC. It encodes CASSLPSGGPYEQYF. The chain joins TRBV7-6 to TRBJ2-7, with TRBD2 matching over 11 bases. Germline lookup yields CDR1 SGHVS and CDR2 FNYEAQ. After removal of 5 bases from V and 2 bases from J, the junction contained 5 bases not matched to a gene. CDR3 size: 15 residues. Drawing the rest from reference TRBV7-6 and TRBJ2-7, the complete variable domain is GAGVSQSPRYKVTKRGQDVALRCDPISGHVSLYWYRQALGQGPEFLTYFNYEAQQDKSGLPNDRFSAERPEGSISTLTIQRTEQRDSAMYRCASSLPSGGPYEQYFGPGTRLTVT.

This chain connects TRBV7-9 to TRBJ2-5, with TRBD1 as a possible D gene (5 bases). The V and J ends lost 3 bases and 3 bases respectively, with 20 bases between them. The CDR3 is made up of 17 amino acids. The germline V gene encodes CDR1 SEHNR and CDR2 FQNEAQ (reference sequence). Here the CDR3 DNA reads TGTGCCAGCAGCTTCCCCCAGGGCCGTTCCCTGAAAGAGACCCAGTACTTC. It specifies CASSFPQGRSLKETQYF.

The rearrangement uses TRBV3-1 (or the pseudogene TRBV3-2) and TRBJ1-2; 10 bases are a match to TRBD1. CDR1 LGHDT and CDR2 YNNKEL come from the germline V gene (reference sequence). The length of the CDR3 is 15 residues. Losses at the gene ends were 7 bases for V and 4 bases for J; bases not matched to a gene: 9. CDR3 sequence (DNA): TGTGCCAGCAACCCGACAGGGGGCGCGGGCTATGGCTACACCTTC. Translated: CASNPTGGAGYGYTF.

The chain couples TRBV28 to TRBJ1-1; TRBD1 might be the D (5 bases). Germline values: CDR1 MDHEN, CDR2 SYDVKM. This CDR3 is 13 amino acids long. With 6 bases removed from V and 3 bases from J, the gap between germline ends came to 11 bases. DNA of the CDR3: TGTGCCAGCAGGGGGCCCCGGCACACTGAAGCTTTCTTT. This encodes CASRGPRHTEAFF.

This chain uses TRBV2 with TRBJ1-5, with unresolved D. Trimming removed 8 bases at V and 4 bases at J, with 15 bases between. The CDR3 covers 14 residues. Germline values: CDR1 SNHLY, CDR2 FYNNEI. In DNA form, the CDR3 reads TGTGCCAGCTCCCGACCCGGGTCAAATCAGCCCCAGCATTTT. Protein: CASSRPGSNQPQHF.

The chain is built from TRBV7-3 and TRBJ1-1; 7 bases align to TRBD1. V shed 5 bases and J 4 bases; nucleotides not matched to a gene: 7. The CDR3 sequence is 14 residues long. Germline lookup yields CDR1 SGHTA and CDR2 FQGTGA. CDR3 bases: TGTGCCAGCAGCCCCACAGGGGTTGGCACTGAAGCTTTCTTT. It yields the protein CASSPTGVGTEAFF.

The CDR3 sequence: CASSDSFTVNTGELFF. Here the CDR3 DNA reads TGTGCCAGCAGTGACTCCTTTACAGTCAACACCGGGGAGCTGTTTTTT. V is TRBV6-4 and J is TRBJ2-2; no clear D gene. The CDR3 contains 16 residues. Germline CDR1 is MRHNA and CDR2 is SNTAGT. V lost 0 bases and J 2 bases, leaving 10 bases between the germline ends.